The source of this T cell receptor (beta chain) is a study of shared clonotypes between healthy human individuals (dated by TCRdb to between 2020 and 2021). Regarding the study in general: A couple of women and a few men aged 18 to 49 years were included in the cohort. For each donor, three plates each were used for CD4 naive and CD4 memory, two plates were used for CD8 naive, and one plate was used for CD8 memory. To estimate repertoire size and how much clonotype sharing occurs between individuals, the study deeply sequenced the blood TCR repertoires of 4 to 6 healthy adults. Libraries were prepared and TCR repertoires were sequenced by different laboratories using diverse techniques, in order to increase sequencing depth and limit assay-specific biases. Per donor, leukapheresis produced somewhere between about 0.8 and 9 billion PBMCs. Results the study describes overall, beyond this receptor: Even with the large sequencing depth, rarefaction of the sorted-subset datasets indicated that sequencing was incomplete. Pairwise subsampling led to the expectation that sequencing depth would affect the degree of clonotype sharing among donors. Sampling was restricted to blood, and TCR repertoires in tissues likely differ from the TCR repertoires found in blood. Naive subsets generally had larger estimated clonotype richness than memory subsets did. Because the study included a small number of donors, the genetic and exposure-history diversity represented was limited. Higher generation probabilities were observed for clonotypes shared by all four sorted-subset donors than for non-shared clonotypes. About 5% of naive CD4, approximately 3.7% of naive CD8, roughly 2.5% of memory CD4, and 0.4% of memory CD8 clonotypes were shared across a few donors.

Using the deep immunoSEQ assay, multiplex PCR amplified TCR CDR3 regions from genomic DNA. For each cell subset, the extracted genomic DNA was distributed evenly across all wells of several immunoSEQ 96-well plates, and each plate served as one replicate. Each replicate PCR for sorted subsets received roughly 0.2 ug genomic DNA, equal to tens of thousands of T cell genomes. The purified libraries were quantified using a Qubit 3.0 fluorometer, sized with a Bioanalyzer 2100, and then quantified again using the KAPA Library Quantification kit. Every immunoSEQ 96-well plate was sequenced on a separate single-read 150-cycle Illumina NextSeq 550 flow cell. The paper's processing steps were these. Because only junctional sequences without quality scores were contained in the immunoSEQ output, filtering matching that applied to full-length reads could not be performed. Sequences were annotated with PyIR, a Python wrapper for IgBLAST v1.9, using IMGT germline references to assign V/J genes and CDR3. Reads were filtered out if the reads had weak V/J assignments (E-value above 1e-6), no CDR3, stop codons, out-of-frame junctions, or ambiguous translated residues. V3J clonotypes were defined as sequences sharing the same inferred V gene, J gene, and CDR3 amino acid sequence. To compute the percentage overlap between repertoires, the number of shared unique clonotypes was divided by the size of the smaller repertoire. RTK rarefaction, the Chao1 estimator, and Recon v2.1 estimates of unobserved clonotypes were used to assess repertoire richness. OLGA was used to compute generation probabilities for all TCRbeta clonotypes that the gDNA method yielded from a handful of donors. The clones in this table, taken by TCRdb from immuneACCESS, are in-frame only. Not every clone is retained; where verified, under half of the shortfall comes from an unresolved V gene, and the cause of the rest is unknown. V and J calls and clone size come straight from that table; D and trimming were deduced from the DNA. The sample has fewer than 1.8 million clones on record, approximately 98.5% of them singletons. About 0.4% of the sample rests with the top ten.

Healthy HIV-negative adults with no recently reported acute infections or vaccinations were included as donors. Only Caucasian adults living in Nashville, Tennessee, USA were represented among the donors. Magnetic negative selection was used to enrich CD4+ T cells, after which naive cells were positively selected on CD45RA and the negative fraction became the memory subset. Blood was obtained by leukapheresis, after which PBMCs were separated by Ficoll-Histopaque density gradient centrifugation and cryopreserved in liquid nitrogen vapor phase. Analytical flow cytometry was used to check the purity and quantity of each magnetically sorted T cell population. From each sorted fraction, genomic DNA was isolated and quantified by UV absorbance on a Nanodrop 2000c. Germline trimming amounts to 4 bases on V and 7 bases on J, with 20 as the count of junction bases outside the gene matches. The CDR3, cysteine through phenylalanine, is 19 amino acids long. Only the CDR3 part of the read is kept: 57 bases, read in frame from the first base. The germline V gene supplies CDR1 SGHRS and CDR2 YFSETQ.

On this clone itself: Its antigen is currently not known. The record has no base qualities; no much larger clone is one base away.

The rearranged chain carries TRBV5-1 and TRBJ2-1, with 10 middle bases fitting TRBD2. This sequence originates from a young man in good health. The sequencing input was naive CD4+ T cells sorted from blood. According to the study, the label for this sample's cell subset or site signals: CD45RA+ positively selected. CDR3 region: CASSLKGASGSNPGNEQFF. The nucleotide sequence reads as follows: TGCGCCAGCAGCCTGAAGGGGGCTAGCGGGAGTAATCCTGGGAATGAGCAGTTCTTC.